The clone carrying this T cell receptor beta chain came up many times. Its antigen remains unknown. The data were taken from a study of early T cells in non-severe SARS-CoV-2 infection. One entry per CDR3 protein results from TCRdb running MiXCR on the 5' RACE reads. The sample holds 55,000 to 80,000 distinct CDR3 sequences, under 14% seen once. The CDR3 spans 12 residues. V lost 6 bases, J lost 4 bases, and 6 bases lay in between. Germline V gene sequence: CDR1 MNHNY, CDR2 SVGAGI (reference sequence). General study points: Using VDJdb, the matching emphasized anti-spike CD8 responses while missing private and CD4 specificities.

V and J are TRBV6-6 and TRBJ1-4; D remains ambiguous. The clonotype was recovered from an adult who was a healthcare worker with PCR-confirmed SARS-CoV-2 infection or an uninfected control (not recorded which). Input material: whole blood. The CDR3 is CASRRHNEKLFF. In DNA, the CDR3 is TGTGCCAGCAGGAGACATAATGAAAAACTGTTTTTT.